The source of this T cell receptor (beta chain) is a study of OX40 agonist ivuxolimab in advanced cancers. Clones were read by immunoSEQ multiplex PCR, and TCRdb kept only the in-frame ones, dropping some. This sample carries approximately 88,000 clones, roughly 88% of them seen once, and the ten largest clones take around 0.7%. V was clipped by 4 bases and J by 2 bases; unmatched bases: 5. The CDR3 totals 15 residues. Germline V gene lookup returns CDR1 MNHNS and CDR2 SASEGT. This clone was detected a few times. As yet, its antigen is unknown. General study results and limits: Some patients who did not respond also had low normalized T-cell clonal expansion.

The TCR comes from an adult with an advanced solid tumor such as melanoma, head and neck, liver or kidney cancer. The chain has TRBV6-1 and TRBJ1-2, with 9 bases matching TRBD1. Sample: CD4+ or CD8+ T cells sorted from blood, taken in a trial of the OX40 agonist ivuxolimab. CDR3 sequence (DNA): TGTGCCAGCAGTGCAGCCGGGACAGGGAACTATGGCTACACCTTC. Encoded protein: CASSAAGTGNYGYTF.